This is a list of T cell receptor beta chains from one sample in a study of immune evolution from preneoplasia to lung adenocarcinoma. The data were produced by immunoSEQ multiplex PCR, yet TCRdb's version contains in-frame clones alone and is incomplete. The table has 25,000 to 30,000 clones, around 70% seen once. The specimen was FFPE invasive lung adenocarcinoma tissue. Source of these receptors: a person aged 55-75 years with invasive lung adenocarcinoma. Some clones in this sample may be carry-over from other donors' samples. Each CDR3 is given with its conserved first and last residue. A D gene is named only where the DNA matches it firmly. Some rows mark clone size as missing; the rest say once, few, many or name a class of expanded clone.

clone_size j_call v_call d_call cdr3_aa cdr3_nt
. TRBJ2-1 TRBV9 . CASTFGQLQSSYNEQFF TGTGCCAGCACATTCGGGCAGCTTCAAAGCTCCTACAATGAGCAGTTCTTC
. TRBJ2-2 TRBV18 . CASSPPIGELFF TGTGCCAGCTCACCTCCCATCGGGGAGCTGTTTTTT
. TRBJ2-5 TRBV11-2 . CASSLEVRGTQYF TGTGCCAGCAGCTTAGAGGTCAGGGGGACCCAGTACTTC
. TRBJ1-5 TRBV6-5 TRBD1 CASRQQGPYQPQHF TGTGCCAGCAGACAACAGGGGCCGTATCAGCCCCAGCATTTT
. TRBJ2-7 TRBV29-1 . CSVGGQSSYEQYF TGCAGCGTTGGGGGGCAGAGCTCCTACGAGCAGTACTTC
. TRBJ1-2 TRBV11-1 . CASSSNRDRAGYTF TGTGCCAGCAGCTCCAACAGGGATCGGGCTGGCTACACCTTC
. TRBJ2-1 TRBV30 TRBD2 CAWLSGRRASYNEQFF TGTGCCTGGCTAAGCGGGAGAAGGGCCTCCTACAATGAGCAGTTCTTC
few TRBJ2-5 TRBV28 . CASGPLGGQETQYF TGTGCCAGCGGCCCCTTGGGTGGTCAGGAGACCCAGTACTTC
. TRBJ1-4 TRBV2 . CASSGSRATNEKLFF TGTGCCAGCAGTGGATCCAGGGCAACTAATGAAAAACTGTTTTTT
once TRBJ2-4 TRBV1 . CTSSQVSRGLNSKNIQYF TGCACCAGCAGCCAAGTGAGCCGCGGGCTGAATTCCAAAAACATTCAGTACTTC
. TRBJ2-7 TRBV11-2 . CASSLERQTSYEQYF TGTGCCAGCAGCCTAGAACGGCAGACCTCCTACGAGCAGTACTTC
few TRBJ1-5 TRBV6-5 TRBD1 CASRRTGRNQPQHF TGTGCCAGCAGAAGGACAGGGCGCAATCAGCCCCAGCATTTT
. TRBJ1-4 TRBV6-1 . CASSDGKSGGTNEKLFF TGTGCCAGCAGTGACGGAAAGTCGGGGGGAACTAATGAAAAACTGTTTTTT
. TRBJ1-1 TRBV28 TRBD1 CASSLSRTGSTEAFF TGTGCCAGCAGCTTGTCCAGGACAGGCAGCACTGAAGCTTTCTTT
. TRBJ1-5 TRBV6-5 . CASSSRQRSQPQHF TGTGCCAGCAGCTCCAGACAGCGTTCCCAGCCCCAGCATTTT
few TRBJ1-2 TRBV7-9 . CASNPPSDYGYTF TGTGCCAGCAACCCACCCTCGGACTATGGCTACACCTTC
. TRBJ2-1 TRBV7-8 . CASSPSFRERDNEQFF TGTGCCAGCAGCCCTTCCTTCAGGGAGAGGGACAATGAGCAGTTCTTC
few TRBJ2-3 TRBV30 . CAWSVGTDTQYF TGTGCCTGGAGTGTTGGCACAGATACGCAGTATTTT
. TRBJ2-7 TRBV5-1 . CASSLANTGEQYF TGCGCCAGCAGCTTGGCCAATACCGGCGAGCAGTACTTC
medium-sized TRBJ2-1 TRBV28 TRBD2 CASSPSTVTSGVSYNEQFF TGTGCCAGCAGTCCCTCCACCGTAACTAGCGGAGTTTCCTACAATGAGCAGTTCTTC
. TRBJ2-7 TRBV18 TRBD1 CASSPTGQDYEQYF TGTGCCAGCTCACCAACGGGACAGGACTACGAGCAGTACTTC
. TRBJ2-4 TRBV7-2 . CASSFYSQEDIQYF TGTGCCAGCAGCTTTTATTCACAGGAGGACATTCAGTACTTC
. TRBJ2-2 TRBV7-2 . CASSLVQTGELFF TGTGCCAGCAGCTTAGTGCAGACCGGGGAGCTGTTTTTT
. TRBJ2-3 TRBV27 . CASSGTFWTDTQYF TGTGCCAGCAGTGGGACATTTTGGACAGATACGCAGTATTTT
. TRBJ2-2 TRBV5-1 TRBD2 CASTGRSGTANTGELFF TGCGCCAGCACTGGTAGGAGCGGGACTGCGAACACCGGGGAGCTGTTTTTT
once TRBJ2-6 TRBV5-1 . CASSSDPAGSGANVLTF TGCGCCAGCAGCTCAGACCCTGCCGGCTCTGGGGCCAACGTCCTGACTTTC
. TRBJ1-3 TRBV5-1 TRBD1 CASSSNPGQAGNTIYF TGCGCCAGCAGCTCAAATCCGGGACAGGCTGGAAACACCATATATTTT
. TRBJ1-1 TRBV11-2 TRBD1 CASSSDRGVAFF TGTGCCAGCAGCTCCGACAGGGGAGTAGCTTTCTTT
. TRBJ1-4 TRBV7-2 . CASSLAGTNEKLFF TGTGCCAGCAGCTTAGCAGGGACAAATGAAAAACTGTTTTTT
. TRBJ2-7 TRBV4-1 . CASSQEWAGTYEQYF TGCGCCAGCAGCCAAGAATGGGCAGGGACCTACGAGCAGTACTTC
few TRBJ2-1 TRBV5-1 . CASSLSGRVESEQFF TGCGCCAGCAGCTTGTCTGGGCGGGTGGAAAGTGAGCAGTTCTTC
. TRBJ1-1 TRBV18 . CASSPPRGTRTEAFF TGTGCCAGCTCACCACCGAGGGGGACGCGCACTGAAGCTTTCTTT
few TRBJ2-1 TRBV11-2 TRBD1 CASSLEGTVYNEQFF TGTGCCAGCAGCCTCGAGGGGACAGTCTACAATGAGCAGTTCTTC
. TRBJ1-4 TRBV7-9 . CASSIGRGAATNEKLFF TGTGCCAGCAGCATAGGGCGGGGGGCCGCAACTAATGAAAAACTGTTTTTT
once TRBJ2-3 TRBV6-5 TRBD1 CASRGQGSTDTQYF TGTGCCAGCAGAGGACAGGGTAGCACAGATACGCAGTATTTT
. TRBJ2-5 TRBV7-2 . CASSTPAQGMETQYF TGTGCCAGCAGCACCCCGGCCCAGGGGATGGAGACCCAGTACTTC
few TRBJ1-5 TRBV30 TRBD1 CAWSTGAGGHGNQPQHF TGTGCCTGGAGTACGGGGGCAGGGGGCCACGGTAATCAGCCCCAGCATTTT
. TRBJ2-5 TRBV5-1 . CASSLAGVGETQYF TGCGCCAGCAGCTTGGCGGGGGTGGGAGAGACCCAGTACTTC
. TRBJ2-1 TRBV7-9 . CASSLEGLGHEQFF TGTGCCAGCAGCTTAGAAGGATTGGGGCATGAGCAGTTCTTC
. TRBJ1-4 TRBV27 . CASSPGTQGRGKLFF TGTGCCAGCAGTCCCGGGACTCAAGGCAGGGGAAAACTGTTTTTT
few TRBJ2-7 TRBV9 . CASSVDAEQYF TGTGCCAGCAGCGTAGACGCCGAGCAGTACTTC